These T cell receptor beta chains were read from a single sample in a study of identical twins. TCRdb re-called the 5' RACE reads through MiXCR, storing one row per CDR3 protein. The sample records around 960,000 distinct CDR3 sequences, approximately 13% being singletons. These data were likewise used in another study, on yellow fever vaccine responses in identical twins.

The sample consisted of PBMCs. The receptors shown here come from a woman between 18 and 29 years old in good health. CDR3s include the opening cysteine and the closing phenylalanine or tryptophan. The D gene is left open where the match is weak. Expanded clones get a size class; other rows say once, few or many, or leave the size out.

v_gene	abundance	j_gene	d_gene	CDR3nt	CDR3aa
TRBV12-3/TRBV12-4	few	TRBJ1-1	.	TGTGCCAGCACCAAGGGAGGGCCACCTGAAGCTTTCTTT	CASTKGGPPEAFF
TRBV28	.	TRBJ2-1	.	TGTGCCAGCAGTTTGAGGGGGATAGCATCCTACAATGAGCAGTTCTTC	CASSLRGIASYNEQFF
TRBV5-1	.	TRBJ1-1	.	TGCGCCAGCAGCTTGGCCGGACGGGTGAACACTGAAGCTTTCTTT	CASSLAGRVNTEAFF
TRBV11-2	few	TRBJ1-1	.	TGTGCCAGCAGCTTAGATGCGTGGAGTTCTGAAGCTTTCTTT	CASSLDAWSSEAFF
TRBV2	few	TRBJ1-2	.	TGTGCCAGCAGTGAGACAGGCGCCATTGGCTACACCTTC	CASSETGAIGYTF
TRBV19	few	TRBJ2-3	TRBD2	TGTGCCAGTAGTAGGGGGAGGGCAGATACGCAGTATTTT	CASSRGRADTQYF
TRBV4-1	.	TRBJ1-1	.	TGCGCCAGCAGCCAAGATCAGGGCTATGACGCTTTCTTT	CASSQDQGYDAFF
TRBV5-1	.	TRBJ2-4	TRBD1	TGCGCCAGCAGCTGGGACAGCACGAAATACACAGCCAAGAACATTCAGTACTTC	CASSWDSTKYTAKNIQYF
TRBV11-2	.	TRBJ2-2	TRBD1	TGTGCCAGCAGCCTGCGGACAGGGATGAACACCGGGGAGCTGTTTTTT	CASSLRTGMNTGELFF
TRBV20-1	many	TRBJ2-7	.	TGCAGTGGGAGCGGCTGGGGATCCTACGAGCAGTACTTC	CSGSGWGSYEQYF
TRBV12-3/TRBV12-4	.	TRBJ1-5	.	TGTGCCAGCAGTTTAGCCCGGGGGGCCGGGGGCAATCAGCCCCAGCATTTT	CASSLARGAGGNQPQHF
TRBV15	.	TRBJ2-2	.	TGTGCCACCAGCAGAGATCCTTGGACCTACACCGGGGAGCTGTTTTTT	CATSRDPWTYTGELFF
TRBV2	.	TRBJ2-6	TRBD1	TGTGCCAGCAGCGGGACAGTTCCGTCTGGGGCCAACGTCCTGACTTTC	CASSGTVPSGANVLTF
TRBV29-1	.	TRBJ2-6	.	TGCAGCGTGGCTCTGGAAGGGACGGCTGGGGCCAACGTCCTGACTTTC	CSVALEGTAGANVLTF
TRBV3-1	.	TRBJ2-3	.	TGTGCCAGCAGCCAAGATGACCTAGCGTTCACAGATACGCAGTATTTT	CASSQDDLAFTDTQYF
TRBV20-1	few	TRBJ2-1	TRBD2	TGCAGTGCTCCCCGCCTAGCGGGAGCCGATGAGCAGTTCTTC	CSAPRLAGADEQFF
TRBV20-1	.	TRBJ2-5	TRBD2	TGCAGTGCTAGTCCTAGCGGGAGGGGTGAGACCCAGTACTTC	CSASPSGRGETQYF
TRBV20-1	many	TRBJ1-1	.	TGCAGTGCTAGAGTTAGGCCAGCCTTGAACACTGAAGCTTTCTTT	CSARVRPALNTEAFF
TRBV7-3	.	TRBJ2-2	.	TGTGCCAGCAGCCCTAACCCAATCACCGGGGAGCTGTTTTTT	CASSPNPITGELFF
TRBV7-9	.	TRBJ1-3	.	TGTGCCAGCAGCTTCCCGGTGTGGGGAAACACCATATATTTT	CASSFPVWGNTIYF
TRBV6-5	few	TRBJ2-7	.	TGTGCCAGCAGTTACTCCTTGGGATCCTACGAGCAGTACTTC	CASSYSLGSYEQYF
TRBV20-1	.	TRBJ2-2	TRBD2	TGCAGTGCTCTTAGCGGGGGAAACACCGGGGAGCTGTTTTTT	CSALSGGNTGELFF
TRBV24-1	.	TRBJ2-1	TRBD1	TGTGCCACCAGTGACCCGGGACAGAATTACAATGAGCAGTTCTTC	CATSDPGQNYNEQFF
TRBV13	few	TRBJ2-3	.	TGTGCCAGCAGCTTAGGCCTGGAGACCTCCACAGATACGCAGTATTTT	CASSLGLETSTDTQYF